This passage covers 6 T cell receptor beta chains from one sample sequenced in a study of shared clonotypes between healthy human individuals. Profiling relied on immunoSEQ multiplex PCR, and the TCRdb table lists in-frame clones only, not all of them. The repertoire holds roughly 480,000 clones, with 65% to 80% as singletons. The source material was PBMCs. The receptors derive from a woman in her thirties or forties in good health. Some clones in this sample may be carry-over from other donors' samples.

The J gene is TRBJ2-7, the V gene TRBV5-4; 8 nucleotides align to TRBD2. V lost 0 bases, J lost 6 bases, and 8 bases stayed unmatched. The CDR3 runs 15 residues. Germline V gene sequence: CDR1 SGHNT, CDR2 YYREEE (reference sequence). The CDR3 sequence: CASSLDLGLVSEQYF. CDR3 sequence (DNA): TGTGCCAGCAGCTTGGATCTGGGACTAGTAAGCGAGCAGTACTTC.

The chain joins TRBV9 to TRBJ2-1; 9 nucleotides line up with TRBD2. Trimming removed 0 bases from V and 7 bases from J; junction bases left unmatched: 5. CDR1 SGDLS and CDR2 YYNGEE come from the germline V gene. There are 15 residues in the CDR3. This chain's CDR3 is CASSVGSGSVNEQFF. CDR3 nucleotide sequence: TGTGCCAGCAGCGTAGGTAGCGGGAGCGTGAATGAGCAGTTCTTC.

The chain is built from TRBV7-8 and TRBJ2-7; D uncertain. This CDR3 contains 17 residues. Germline V gives CDR1 SGHVS, CDR2 FQNEAQ. With 0 bases removed from V and 3 bases from J, the gap between germline ends came to 18 bases. The CDR3 reads CASSLAPLGPRGYEQYF. The CDR3 region has the DNA TGTGCCAGCAGCTTAGCGCCGCTCGGCCCACGAGGCTACGAGCAGTACTTC.

This clone was seen more than once but under ten times. The chain recombines TRBV14 with TRBJ2-7; TRBD1 agrees at 8 bases. CDR1 and CDR2 (germline): SGHDN, FVKESK. The CDR3 contains 17 residues. V gave up 0 bases and J gave up 3 bases; unmatched junction bases: 10. CDR3 sequence reads: CASSQDPPGTGFYEQYF. The CDR3 region has the DNA TGTGCCAGCAGCCAAGATCCCCCCGGGACAGGTTTCTACGAGCAGTACTTC.

The rearrangement links TRBV14 to TRBJ2-2, with TRBD2 matching over 10 bases. Germline V CDR1 and CDR2: SGHDN, FVKESK. This CDR3 has 17 amino acids. J gave up 6 bases and V 0 bases, and 7 bases lay outside the gene matches. The CDR3 DNA reads as TGTGCCAGCAGCCAAGATCGAGGGCTAGCGGGAGCCGGGGAGCTGTTTTTT. Its protein product is CASSQDRGLAGAGELFF.

Concerning this clone: This sample also contains other DNA sequences that code for the same CDR3. CDR3 sequence (DNA): TGTGCCAGCAGCGTAGTCGGGTCCTACAATGAGCAGTTCTTC. Translation: CASSVVGSYNEQFF. V gene TRBV9 combines with J gene TRBJ2-1; D ambiguous. Trimming pared 0 bases from V and 1 base from J, leaving 5 bases between. This CDR3 is built from 14 residues. Germline V lookup: CDR1 SGDLS, CDR2 YYNGEE. Filled out from reference TRBV9 and TRBJ2-1, the complete variable domain reads DSGVTQTPKHLITATGQRVTLRCSPRSGDLSVYWYQQSLDQGLQFLIQYYNGEERAKGNILERFSAQQFPDLHSELNLSSLELGDSALYFCASSVVGSYNEQFFGPGTRLTVL.